This T cell receptor (beta chain) was captured by sequencing in a study of Ad26.COV2.S vaccination and SARS-CoV-2 variants. The CDR3 contains 14 residues. Germline CDR1 is SGHTA and CDR2 is FQGTGA. V gave up 5 bases and J gave up 0 bases, with 11 bases separating them. Here immunoSEQ multiplex PCR was the method, and the copy in TCRdb shows in-frame clones only, minus some. The repertoire has about 400,000 clones, around 82% of them found once; the top ten carry about 7.4%. Treatment noted: roughly 18 received Ad26.COV2.S at low or high dose, single or two shots; several received placebo; per-sample allocation not given. All samples were drawn on day 63, counting from the first vaccine or placebo injection.

V gene TRBV7-3 combines with J gene TRBJ2-7; D unclear. The sequence came from a person aged 18-60 years who received the Ad26.COV2.S COVID-19 vaccine or a placebo. The material was peripheral blood, obtained in a trial of Ad26.COV2.S vaccine versus placebo. The CDR3 loop reads CASSPGPSSYEQYF. In DNA form, the CDR3 reads TGTGCCAGCAGCCCTGGTCCGAGCTCCTACGAGCAGTACTTC. Combining the CDR3 with reference TRBV7-3 and TRBJ2-7 gives the whole variable domain GAGVSQTPSNKVTEKGKYVELRCDPISGHTALYWYRQSLGQGPEFLIYFQGTGAADDSGLPNDRFFAVRPEGSVSTLKIQRTERGDSAVYLCASSPGPSSYEQYFGPGTRLTVT.